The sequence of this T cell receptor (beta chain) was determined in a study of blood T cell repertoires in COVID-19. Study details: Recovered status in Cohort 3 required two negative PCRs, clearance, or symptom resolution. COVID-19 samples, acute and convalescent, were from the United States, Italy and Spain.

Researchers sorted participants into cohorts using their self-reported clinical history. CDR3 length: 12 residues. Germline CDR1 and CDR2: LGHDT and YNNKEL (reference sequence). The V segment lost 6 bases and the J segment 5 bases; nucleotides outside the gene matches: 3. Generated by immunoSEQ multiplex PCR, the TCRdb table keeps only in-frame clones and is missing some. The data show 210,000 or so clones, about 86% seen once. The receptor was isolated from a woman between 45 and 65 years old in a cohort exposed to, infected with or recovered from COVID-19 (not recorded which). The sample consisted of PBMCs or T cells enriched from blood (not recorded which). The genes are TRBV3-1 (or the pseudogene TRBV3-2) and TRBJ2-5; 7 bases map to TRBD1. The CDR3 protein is CASRKDRETQYF. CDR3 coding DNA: TGTGCCAGCAGAAAGGACAGGGAGACCCAGTACTTC.